The rows below give T cell receptor beta chains drawn from one sample of a study of T cell responses to AZD1222 COVID-19 vaccine. Here immunoSEQ multiplex PCR was the method, and the copy in TCRdb shows in-frame clones only, minus some. Here the sample spans 85,000 to 100,000 clones, approximately 91% being singletons. The sample consisted of peripheral blood, taken on day 0 of AZD1222 vaccination. The receptors originated from an adult in good health. CDR3s include the opening cysteine and the closing phenylalanine or tryptophan. The D gene is left open where the match is weak. Clone size is given for some rows only: seen once, a few or many times, or a class if the clone is expanded.

CDR3 length	V gene	clone size	D gene	J gene	CDR3 protein	CDR3 DNA
17	TRBV4-1	once	TRBD2	TRBJ2-3	CASSQGPGGLSTDTQYF	TGCGCCAGCAGCCAAGGACCGGGGGGGCTTTCGACAGATACGCAGTATTTT
14	TRBV30	-	-	TRBJ1-4	CAWSVRGGREKLFF	TGTGCCTGGAGTGTACGGGGGGGAAGGGAAAAACTGTTTTTT
17	TRBV28	-	-	TRBJ1-6	CASSSRGGLSYNSPLHF	TGTGCCAGCTCCTCCAGGGGCGGCCTCTCCTATAATTCACCCCTCCACTTT
13	TRBV7-3	-	-	TRBJ2-3	CASSFGTGDTQYF	TGTGCCAGCAGCTTCGGGACCGGAGATACGCAGTATTTT
13	TRBV6-5	-	-	TRBJ2-3	CASSYRGTDTQYF	TGTGCCAGCAGTTACCGTGGCACAGATACGCAGTATTTT
16	TRBV5-1	-	-	TRBJ2-1	CASSLGTRSSYNEQFF	TGCGCCAGCAGCTTGGGGACCCGGAGCTCCTACAATGAGCAGTTCTTC
14	TRBV28	-	-	TRBJ2-3	CASSLAPPTDTQYF	TGTGCCAGCAGTTTGGCCCCCCCCACAGATACGCAGTATTTT
16	TRBV7-2	-	TRBD1	TRBJ1-6	CASSLAGRGYGSPLHF	TGTGCCAGCAGCTTAGCGGGCAGGGGGTATGGTTCACCCCTCCACTTT
11	TRBV20-1	-	-	TRBJ1-2	CSAERQVGYTF	TGCAGTGCCGAACGACAAGTAGGCTACACCTTC
16	TRBV5-1	-	-	TRBJ2-7	CASSLEFIGQGYEQYF	TGCGCCAGCAGCTTGGAATTTATTGGCCAGGGATACGAGCAGTACTTC
15	TRBV5-1	-	-	TRBJ1-4	CASSFSGRGSEKLFF	TGCGCCAGCAGCTTTTCAGGGAGGGGAAGTGAAAAACTGTTTTTT
13	TRBV19	-	-	TRBJ2-7	CASTPRGSYEQYF	TGTGCCAGTACCCCAAGGGGTTCCTACGAGCAGTACTTC
15	TRBV11-2	-	-	TRBJ1-5	CASSFGTGIGQPQHF	TGTGCCAGCAGCTTCGGAACAGGGATAGGACAGCCCCAGCATTTT
12	TRBV28	-	-	TRBJ1-2	CASSFGGAGYTF	TGTGCCAGCAGTTTCGGGGGCGCGGGCTACACCTTC
15	TRBV5-4	-	-	TRBJ1-4	CASSLGGATNEKLFF	TGTGCCAGCAGTCTGGGGGGGGCAACTAATGAAAAACTGTTTTTT
15	TRBV9	-	TRBD1	TRBJ2-7	CASSVGGRGRDEQYF	TGTGCCAGCAGCGTAGGAGGCAGGGGGCGTGACGAGCAGTACTTC
19	TRBV10-3	-	TRBD1	TRBJ1-2	CATTPDDAGTEKFNYGYTF	TGTGCCACCACCCCAGACGACGCCGGGACAGAAAAATTTAACTATGGCTACACCTTC
14	TRBV4-1	-	-	TRBJ1-5	CASSQTGRGQPQHF	TGCGCCAGCAGCCAAACAGGGAGAGGTCAGCCCCAGCATTTT
13	TRBV30	-	TRBD1	TRBJ1-2	CAWDDREYHGYTF	TGTGCCTGGGACGACAGGGAATACCATGGCTACACCTTC
17	TRBV4-2	-	-	TRBJ1-2	CASSPGLGVSNNYGYTF	TGTGCCAGCAGCCCCGGACTGGGTGTCAGCAATAACTATGGCTACACCTTC
13	TRBV6-5	-	-	TRBJ1-5	CASTLKSDQPQHF	TGTGCCAGCACCCTCAAGTCCGATCAGCCCCAGCATTTT
14	TRBV20-1	-	-	TRBJ2-1	CSASTGGSRNEQFF	TGCAGTGCTAGTACGGGGGGCTCCCGCAATGAGCAGTTCTTC
16	TRBV5-1	-	TRBD2	TRBJ2-7	CASSRASGGFSYEQYF	TGCGCCAGCAGCCGGGCTAGCGGGGGGTTCTCCTACGAGCAGTACTTC
11	TRBV10-3	-	-	TRBJ1-1	CATTSNTEAFF	TGTGCCACCACCTCGAACACTGAAGCTTTCTTT
14	TRBV30	once	-	TRBJ2-3	CAWSVLGRTDTQYF	TGTGCCTGGAGTGTACTAGGACGCACAGATACGCAGTATTTT
14	TRBV6-5	-	-	TRBJ2-2	CASHLRANTGELFF	TGTGCCAGCCACCTGCGAGCGAACACCGGGGAGCTGTTTTTT
13	TRBV19	-	TRBD1	TRBJ1-1	CASSDRVNTEAFF	TGTGCCAGTAGTGACAGGGTGAACACTGAAGCTTTCTTT
14	TRBV5-6	few	-	TRBJ1-3	CASTTWTVGNTIYF	TGTGCCAGCACCACGTGGACAGTAGGAAACACCATATATTTT
14	TRBV24-1	-	TRBD1	TRBJ2-7	CATSDRRDSYEQYF	TGTGCCACCAGTGATCGTAGGGACAGCTACGAGCAGTACTTC
14	TRBV4-3	-	-	TRBJ1-1	CASSQAWHNTEAFF	TGCGCCAGCAGCCAAGCGTGGCACAACACTGAAGCTTTCTTT
14	TRBV3-1/TRBV3-2	few	-	TRBJ2-1	CASSESSGPNEQFF	TGTGCCAGCAGCGAATCGAGCGGTCCCAATGAGCAGTTCTTC
13	TRBV5-8	-	-	TRBJ1-1	CASSILARAEAFF	TGTGCCAGCAGTATTCTGGCCCGGGCTGAAGCTTTCTTT
13	TRBV19	-	-	TRBJ2-7	CASSIERWYEQYF	TGTGCCAGTAGTATTGAAAGGTGGTACGAGCAGTACTTC
15	TRBV7-9	-	-	TRBJ2-5	CASSLGGWGGETQYF	TGTGCCAGCAGCTTAGGGGGCTGGGGCGGGGAGACCCAGTACTTC
16	TRBV4-1	-	-	TRBJ1-5	CASSQEAPGPLRTQHF	TGCGCCAGCAGCCAAGAAGCGCCAGGGCCCCTAAGGACCCAGCATTTT
16	TRBV19	-	-	TRBJ2-5	CASSSPPGQRMGTQYF	TGTGCCAGTAGCTCCCCCCCGGGGCAGAGAATGGGGACCCAGTACTTC
14	TRBV7-9	few	TRBD2	TRBJ2-7	CASSLASSGVKQYF	TGTGCCAGCAGCTTAGCGTCTAGCGGGGTGAAGCAGTACTTC
16	TRBV18	-	TRBD1	TRBJ1-2	CASSPSHGTGAYGYTF	TGTGCCAGCTCACCCTCCCATGGGACAGGGGCCTATGGCTACACCTTC